The 12 T cell receptor beta chains below all came from one sample that was sequenced in a study of blood T cell repertoires in COVID-19. Generated by immunoSEQ multiplex PCR, the TCRdb table keeps only in-frame clones and is missing some. Among approximately 300,000 clones listed, 85% were seen once. Sequencing was performed on peripheral blood. The receptors were sampled from a woman aged 45-60 years with active or convalescent COVID-19.

The chain joins TRBV18 to TRBJ1-2; 9 bases align to TRBD1. This CDR3 region has 14 residues. Losses at the gene ends were 3 bases for V and 4 bases for J; bases not matched to a gene: 3. Per the germline V gene, CDR1 is KGHSH and CDR2 is LQKENI. The CDR3 DNA sequence: TGTGCCAGCTCACCGGAGGACAGGGGCTATGGCTACACCTTC. Its protein product is CASSPEDRGYGYTF. The full variable domain, with the rest looked up from reference TRBV18 and TRBJ1-2, is NAGVMQNPRHLVRRRGQEARLRCSPMKGHSHVYWYRQLPEEGLKFMVYLQKENIIDESGMPKERFSAEFPKEGPSILRIQQVVRGDSAAYFCASSPEDRGYGYTFGSGTRLTVV.

The rearrangement joins TRBV24-1 to TRBJ1-6, with D unclear. CDR1 is KGHDR and CDR2 is SFDVKD in the germline V gene. This CDR3 has 18 residues. Trimming pared 1 base from V and 0 bases from J, leaving 12 bases between. CDR3 nucleotides: TGTGCCACCAGTGATTTTTACAGTCTGAGCTCCTATAATTCACCCCTCCACTTT. Protein product: CATSDFYSLSSYNSPLHF.

The chain employs TRBV11-3 and TRBJ2-7, with 8 bases fitting TRBD1. The CDR3 consists of 15 residues. V shed 5 bases and J 5 bases; nucleotides not matched to a gene: 11. Germline assignment: CDR1 SGHNT and CDR2 YENEEA. The CDR3 sequence: CASSPGTGPLHEQYF. CDR3 in DNA: TGTGCCAGCAGCCCCGGGACAGGTCCCCTTCACGAGCAGTACTTC.

This clone was detected only once. A junction end diverges from the germline sequence, so it may reflect a read error. The V and J genes are TRBV2 and TRBJ2-1, with 8 bases aligning to TRBD2. Germline assignment: CDR1 SNHLY and CDR2 FYNNEI. The CDR3 spans 14 residues. CDR3 sequence (DNA): TGTGCCAGCAGTAAAGCGGGAGACTACAATGAGCAGTTCTTC. Translation gives CASSKAGDYNEQFF.

This clone appeared many times. The rearrangement uses TRBV20-1 and TRBJ1-2; TRBD1 matches at 7 bases. The CDR3 length is 10 residues. The V segment lost 5 bases and the J segment 8 bases; nucleotides outside the gene matches: 2. Germline V gene data show CDR1 as DFQATT and CDR2 as SNEGSKA (reference sequence). The CDR3 DNA sequence: TGCAGTGCTGAGGACAGGGGCTACACCTTC. Encoded protein: CSAEDRGYTF.

The chain links TRBV7-9 to TRBJ2-3; 11 positions agree with TRBD2. The CDR3 runs to 17 residues. Germline CDR1 SEHNR, CDR2 FQNEAQ (reference sequence). J gave up 0 bases and V 3 bases, and 5 bases lay outside the gene matches. As DNA, the CDR3 is TGTGCCAGCAGCTTGGGACTAGCGGAGCTGAGCACAGATACGCAGTATTTT. Translation: CASSLGLAELSTDTQYF.

The chain employs TRBV25-1 and TRBJ1-2, with D tentatively TRBD1 (5 bases). From germline, CDR1 is MGHDK and CDR2 SYGVNS. This CDR3 spans 14 amino acids. The ends were cut back, 3 bases at V and 4 bases at J, with 12 bases in the middle. CDR3 amino acids: CASSDRGTVYGYTF. The CDR3 coding sequence is TGTGCCAGCAGTGATCGGGGGACGGTCTATGGCTACACCTTC.

A note on this clone: Other nucleotide sequences from this sample produce the same CDR3. CDR3: CASSVGGLSSYEQYF. The CDR3 bases are TGTGCCAGCAGCGTAGGAGGACTCAGCTCCTACGAGCAGTACTTC. V gene TRBV9 combines with J gene TRBJ2-7; a possible D gene is TRBD2 (5 bases). V lost 0 bases to trimming and J lost 0 bases, with 10 bases between them. Looked up from germline, CDR1 is SGDLS and CDR2 is YYNGEE. The CDR3 extends over 15 amino acids.

This chain joins TRBV6-6 and TRBJ2-2; 8 bases map to TRBD1. CDR1 and CDR2 from the germline V gene are MNHNY and SVGAGI (reference sequence). The length of the CDR3 is 16 residues. V lost 5 bases, J lost 1 base, and 6 bases stayed unmatched. The CDR3 DNA reads TGTGCCAGCAGTGGCTGGACAGGGAGGAACACCGGGGAGCTGTTTTTT. Its translation is CASSGWTGRNTGELFF.

To note about this clone: The sample holds other DNA sequences that translate to the same CDR3. The V call is TRBV6-1, the J call TRBJ1-2; D may be TRBD1 (5 bases). This CDR3 comprises 14 residues. Germline loops: CDR1 MNHNS, CDR2 SASEGT. Trimming stripped 0 bases from V and 1 base from J, with 6 bases between. For the CDR3, the DNA is TGTGCCAGCAGTGAAGCGGGGGGTAACTATGGCTACACCTTC. Amino acids: CASSEAGGNYGYTF.

The chain carries TRBV9 and TRBJ2-1; tentative D call: TRBD2 (5 bases). From germline, CDR1 is SGDLS and CDR2 YYNGEE. V was clipped by 4 bases and J by 2 bases, with 16 bases between them. The CDR3 is made up of 16 amino acids. For the CDR3, the DNA is TGTGCCAGCAGCATCCTAGGGAGCGGCACCTACAATGAGCAGTTCTTC. Amino acid sequence: CASSILGSGTYNEQFF.

This sequence joins TRBV19 and TRBJ1-1; the match to TRBD1 covers 7 bases. This CDR3 has 14 residues. Looked up from germline, CDR1 is LNHDA and CDR2 is SQIVND (reference sequence). J lost 5 bases, V lost 5 bases, and 8 bases had no gene match. CDR3 region: CASSSQGGGTEAFF. CDR3 in DNA: TGTGCCAGTAGTTCTCAGGGGGGAGGAACTGAAGCTTTCTTT.